The T cell receptor (beta chain) described here comes from a study of T cells in tuberculosis. TCRdb keeps only in-frame clones here, not all; method: immunoSEQ multiplex PCR. The sample consists of roughly 34,000 clones, roughly 93% of them appearing once. V was pared by 6 bases and J by 2 bases, with 6 bases of the junction left unmatched. The germline gives CDR1 MNHEY, CDR2 SMNVEV (reference sequence). The CDR3 has 15 amino acids. Time point specified: new active TB diagnosis, blood taken before or within 7 days of starting treatment. This sample comprised PBMCs, obtained at tuberculosis diagnosis. The TCR sequence derives from an adult with tuberculosis. J is TRBJ2-7 and V is TRBV27, with 11 positions matching TRBD2. CDR3 sequence reads: CASSLSLAGAYEQYF. The DNA of the CDR3 is TGTGCCAGCAGCCTTTCACTAGCGGGGGCCTACGAGCAGTACTTC.